The clone carrying this TCR beta chain has only one observation. These data are taken from a study of shared clonotypes between healthy human individuals. CDR1 and CDR2 (germline): SGHRS, YFSETQ. The CDR3 is 15 residues long. V shed 4 bases and J 5 bases; nucleotides not matched to a gene: 11. The naive CD8 fraction comprised CD45RO-negative cells positively selected for CCR7 and excluded terminally differentiated effector memory CD45RA+ cells. Everyone who donated was a Caucasian adult who lived in Nashville, Tennessee. At the deep level, the assay was run. It was across several immunoSEQ plates that each subset's genomic DNA was evenly split. Some clones are missing from TCRdb's copy, which holds only in-frame ones; the method was immunoSEQ multiplex PCR. The data show around 1.9 million clones, around 95% seen once.

This receptor was obtained from a man between 18 and 29 years old in good health. Some clones in this sample may be carry-over from other donors' samples. The chain joins TRBV5-1 to TRBJ2-5; 7 positions agree with TRBD2. What was sequenced was naive CD8+ T cells from PBMCs. The CDR3 loop is CASSPPGRERETQYF. Written as DNA, the CDR3 is TGCGCCAGCAGCCCCCCAGGGCGGGAGCGGGAGACCCAGTACTTC.